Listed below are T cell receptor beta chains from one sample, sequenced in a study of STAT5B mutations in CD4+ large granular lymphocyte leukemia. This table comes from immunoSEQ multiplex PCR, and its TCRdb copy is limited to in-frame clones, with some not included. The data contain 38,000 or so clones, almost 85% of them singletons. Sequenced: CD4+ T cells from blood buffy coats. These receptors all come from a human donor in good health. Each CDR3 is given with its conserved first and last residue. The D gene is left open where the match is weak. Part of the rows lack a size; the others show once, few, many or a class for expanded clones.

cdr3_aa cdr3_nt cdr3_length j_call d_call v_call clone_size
CASSFDRGEDTQYF TGTGCCAGCAGTTTTGACAGGGGAGAAGATACGCAGTATTTT 14 TRBJ2-3 TRBD1 TRBV2 -
CASHNTNYGYTF TGTGCCAGCCATAATACTAACTATGGCTACACCTTC 12 TRBJ1-2 - TRBV2 -
CASSIGAGGPTDTQYF TGTGCCAGTAGTATTGGGGCGGGAGGGCCCACAGATACGCAGTATTTT 16 TRBJ2-3 TRBD2 TRBV19 -
CASSYPDRDPYEQYF TGTGCCAGCAGTTACCCGGACAGGGACCCCTACGAGCAGTACTTC 15 TRBJ2-7 TRBD1 TRBV6-7 -
CASAPGGQGAYEQYF TGTGCCAGCGCTCCCGGGGGACAGGGGGCTTACGAGCAGTACTTC 15 TRBJ2-7 TRBD1 TRBV2 -
CASSGRGGNEKLFF TGTGCCAGCAGCGGCCGTGGTGGTAATGAAAAACTGTTTTTT 14 TRBJ1-4 - TRBV9 -
CASIRQGYEDGYTF TGTGCCAGCATACGGCAGGGGTATGAGGATGGCTACACCTTC 14 TRBJ1-2 - TRBV6-6 -
CASSLSGPILEQYF TGTGCCAGCAGTTTATCGGGACCGATCCTCGAGCAGTACTTC 14 TRBJ2-7 - TRBV28 -
CASSLGTSGRYNEQFF TGTGCCAGCAGCCTCGGGACTAGCGGGCGCTACAATGAGCAGTTCTTC 16 TRBJ2-1 TRBD2 TRBV11-2 -
CASSIQPGDTQYF TGTGCCAGCAGCATCCAACCCGGAGATACGCAGTATTTT 13 TRBJ2-3 - TRBV11-3 -
CASSLLSEQFF TGTGCCAGCAGCTTACTGAGTGAGCAGTTCTTC 11 TRBJ2-1 - TRBV11-2 -
CASSYLAGGTYEQYF TGTGCCAGCAGCTACCTAGCGGGAGGAACCTACGAGCAGTACTTC 15 TRBJ2-7 TRBD2 TRBV7-2 -
CASSLGTPEDEQYF TGTGCCAGCAGCTTAGGGACCCCGGAAGACGAGCAGTACTTC 14 TRBJ2-7 - TRBV7-8 -
CASSDSRIREQYF TGTGCCAGCAGTGACTCCCGGATCAGGGAGCAGTACTTC 13 TRBJ2-7 - TRBV6-1 -
CASSLVGGQVSSYEQYF TGTGCCAGCAGCTTAGTGGGGGGGCAGGTAAGCTCCTACGAGCAGTACTTC 17 TRBJ2-7 - TRBV7-6 -
CASSLVQGSGNTIYF TGTGCCAGCAGCTTAGTTCAGGGCTCTGGAAACACCATATATTTT 15 TRBJ1-3 - TRBV7-9 -
CASSRDNQETQYF TGTGCCAGCAGCCGGGACAACCAAGAGACCCAGTACTTC 13 TRBJ2-5 - TRBV6-1 -
CASTPGSSNQPQHF TGTGCCAGCACCCCGGGAAGTAGCAATCAGCCCCAGCATTTT 14 TRBJ1-5 - TRBV28 -
CASSSRLAVETQYF TGCGCCAGCAGCTCCCGACTAGCGGTGGAGACCCAGTACTTC 14 TRBJ2-5 TRBD2 TRBV5-1 -
CASSLGGANEKLFF TGTGCCAGCAGTTTGGGGGGAGCTAATGAAAAACTGTTTTTT 14 TRBJ1-4 - TRBV28 once
CASSLPGQAPQPQHF TGTGCCAGCAGCTTGCCAGGACAGGCGCCTCAGCCCCAGCATTTT 15 TRBJ1-5 TRBD1 TRBV5-4 -
CATSKVGGSYNEQFF TGCGCCACCTCCAAGGTCGGGGGATCCTACAATGAGCAGTTCTTC 15 TRBJ2-1 - TRBV5-1 once
CATSPGQGMSGEQFF TGTGCCACCTCGCCGGGACAGGGGATGAGTGGTGAGCAGTTCTTC 15 TRBJ2-1 TRBD1 TRBV27 -
CASSRGGPDRSIQYF TGTGCCAGCAGCCGCGGCGGACCGGACAGGAGCATTCAGTACTTC 15 TRBJ2-4 TRBD1 TRBV14 -
CASSRKTSGIYEQYF TGTGCCAGTAGTCGAAAGACTAGCGGGATCTACGAGCAGTACTTC 15 TRBJ2-7 TRBD2 TRBV19 -
CASRSWGEEDYTF TGTGCCAGCAGATCGTGGGGAGAGGAGGACTACACCTTC 13 TRBJ1-2 - TRBV6-5 -
CASSVQGRGTDTQYF TGTGCCAGCAGCGTACAGGGTCGAGGCACAGATACGCAGTATTTT 15 TRBJ2-3 - TRBV7-9 -
CASSFGLQGAKGYTF TGTGCCAGCAGCTTTGGGCTACAGGGGGCGAAGGGCTACACCTTC 15 TRBJ1-2 TRBD1 TRBV7-2 once
CASSPGQPDTQYF TGTGCCAGCAGCCCGGGGCAGCCAGATACGCAGTATTTT 13 TRBJ2-3 - TRBV9 once
CASSSKTSGGDIQYF TGTGCCAGCAGCTCAAAGACTAGCGGGGGAGACATTCAGTACTTC 15 TRBJ2-4 TRBD2 TRBV5-4 -
CAITLNPGPYGYTF TGTGCCATCACACTCAATCCCGGGCCATATGGCTACACCTTC 14 TRBJ1-2 - TRBV10-3 -
CASSVRAPGQGVNTEAFF TGCGCCAGCAGCGTGCGTGCCCCGGGACAGGGGGTGAACACTGAAGCTTTCTTT 18 TRBJ1-1 TRBD1 TRBV5-1 -
CASSIFASNTEAFF TGTGCCAGTAGTATTTTTGCTTCCAACACTGAAGCTTTCTTT 14 TRBJ1-1 - TRBV19 -
CASSLSGLPRDEQYF TGTGCCAGCAGCTTGTCCGGACTCCCTAGAGACGAGCAGTACTTC 15 TRBJ2-7 - TRBV5-5 few
CASSRGSGNTIYF TGTGCCAGCAGTAGAGGGTCCGGAAACACCATATATTTT 13 TRBJ1-3 - TRBV28 -
CAIWTERYNEQFF TGTGCCATCTGGACAGAGAGGTACAATGAGCAGTTCTTC 13 TRBJ2-1 - TRBV6-6 -
CASSLGQGVVNEQYF TGTGCCAGCAGTCTAGGACAGGGGGTAGTGAACGAGCAGTACTTC 15 TRBJ2-7 TRBD1 TRBV6-5 once
CASSSPGQGYQPQHF TGTGCCAGCAGCTCGCCCGGACAGGGGTACCAGCCCCAGCATTTT 15 TRBJ1-5 TRBD1 TRBV7-2 -
CAWSVQRGGLPTDTQYF TGTGCCTGGAGTGTCCAGCGTGGTGGGCTTCCCACAGATACGCAGTATTTT 17 TRBJ2-3 - TRBV30 -
CASSLAGVNMNTEAFF TGTGCCAGCAGCCTAGCTGGAGTCAACATGAACACTGAAGCTTTCTTT 16 TRBJ1-1 - TRBV7-9 -
CASSGTGQGNEQFF TGTGCCAGCAGTGGGACCGGGCAGGGGAATGAGCAGTTCTTC 14 TRBJ2-1 - TRBV6-6 -
CASSLGRGSPLHF TGTGCCAGCAGCTTAGGTCGAGGTTCACCCCTCCACTTT 13 TRBJ1-6 - TRBV7-2 few